The 31 T cell receptor beta chains below were found in one sample sequenced in a study of T cells expressing NK-cell markers. TCRdb reprocessed the 5' RACE reads and stores each CDR3 protein as one record, lacking DNA. In all, the sample yields hundreds of thousands of distinct CDR3 sequences. The sample was blood T cells: a sorted CD56 or NKG2C T cell subset, CD4+ or CD8+ T cells, or bulk PBMC T cells (not recorded which). These receptors all come from a woman aged 18-70 years in good health.

The chain couples TRBV29-1 to TRBJ2-2; TCRdb names TRBD1, which stays unverified in the absence of DNA. The germline V gene encodes CDR1 SQVTM and CDR2 ANQGSEA. This CDR3 has 15 residues. The CDR3 sequence: CSVIFGRTNTGELFF.

The chain is built from TRBV28 and TRBJ2-3; TCRdb picks TRBD2, but there is no DNA to check that call. Germline loops: CDR1 MDHEN, CDR2 SYDVKM. The CDR3 covers 16 residues. The CDR3 protein is CASSLYGSRGTDTQYF.

The chain combines TRBV28 with TRBJ2-7; there is no DNA to check the TCRdb D call of TRBD1. This CDR3 contains 17 residues. CDR1 and CDR2 (germline): MDHEN, SYDVKM. The CDR3 sequence is CASSSPDASGPFYEQYF.

The CDR3 is CASSFRVADTQYF. The V gene is TRBV7-3, the J gene TRBJ2-3; TCRdb proposes TRBD1, but this gene call is untestable without DNA. This CDR3 region has 13 residues. Germline-derived CDR1 and CDR2 are SGHTA and FQGTGA. Drawing the rest from reference TRBV7-3 and TRBJ2-3, the complete variable domain is GAGVSQTPSNKVTEKGKYVELRCDPISGHTALYWYRQSLGQGPEFLIYFQGTGAADDSGLPNDRFFAVRPEGSVSTLKIQRTERGDSAVYLCASSFRVADTQYFGPGTRLTVL.

This chain uses TRBV7-8 with TRBJ1-2. This CDR3 contains 13 residues. Germline CDR1 and CDR2: SGHVS and FQNEAQ. The CDR3 loop is CASSPSTAGGYTF.

This chain connects TRBV15 to TRBJ2-5; the TRBD1 assignment by TCRdb is unverifiable without DNA. The CDR3 runs 17 residues. In germline, CDR1 is LNHNV, CDR2 YYDKDF (reference sequence). CDR3: CATSRDLRGMAQETQYF.

The chain is built from TRBV10-3 and TRBJ2-7; TCRdb proposes TRBD2, but this gene call is untestable without DNA. The germline V gene has CDR1 ENHRY and CDR2 SYGVKD. The CDR3 is 15 amino acids. This CDR3 is CAIRLIAGGTYEQYF.

The chain joins TRBV28 to TRBJ2-7. The V gene's germline CDR1 is MDHEN and CDR2 SYDVKM. CDR3 length: 13 residues. CDR3 amino acids: CASSLDTTYEQYF.

This chain connects TRBV6-2 or TRBV6-3 to TRBJ2-5; TCRdb lists TRBD1, though no DNA is available to test this call. The germline gives CDR1 MNHEY, CDR2 SVGEGT. This CDR3 has 15 residues. CDR3: CASSRPGQGQETQYF.

The V gene is TRBV4-2, the J gene TRBJ1-1. The CDR3 runs 15 residues. Germline V gene lookup returns CDR1 LGHNA and CDR2 YNFKEQ. The CDR3 sequence is CASSQEETLNTEAFF.

The chain combines TRBV6-1 with TRBJ2-1; TCRdb's D call of TRBD2 is untestable without DNA. Germline loops: CDR1 MNHNS, CDR2 SASEGT. This CDR3 region has 17 residues. The CDR3 spells CASSPTTSGRRYNEQFF.

The chain links TRBV20-1 to TRBJ2-5. This CDR3 is 13 amino acids long. Germline CDR1 reads DFQATT; CDR2 reads SNEGSKA (reference sequence). The CDR3 here is CSARALPQETQYF.

The rearrangement links TRBV12-3 or TRBV12-4 to TRBJ1-5; TCRdb designates TRBD1, a call that cannot be tested without DNA. This CDR3 has 16 residues. The CDR3 reads CASTREGGSGNQPQHF.

The genes are TRBV20-1 and TRBJ1-4; the D call of TRBD1 rests on TCRdb alone, since no DNA is present to check it. Per germline, CDR1 DFQATT and CDR2 SNEGSKA (reference sequence). The CDR3 runs to 14 residues. CDR3 region: CSAPGDRGGEKLFF.

The J gene is TRBJ2-3, the V gene TRBV7-2; with no DNA, the TCRdb D assignment of TRBD1 cannot be verified. This CDR3 is built from 13 residues. Germline CDR1 is SGHTA and CDR2 is FQGNSA. Here the CDR3 reads CASSRPLADTQYF.

The gene calls are TRBV2 and TRBJ2-7. Germline V gene data show CDR1 as SNHLY and CDR2 as FYNNEI. The CDR3 sequence is 12 residues long. CDR3 region: CASTMGTYEQYF.

This CDR3 reads CASSLGLWTGSYNEQFF. This chain connects TRBV5-5 to TRBJ2-1; TCRdb indicates TRBD1, and absent DNA this call remains unverified. The length of the CDR3 is 17 residues. Germline V CDR1 and CDR2: SGHKS, YYEKEE (reference sequence).

The chain uses TRBV12-3 or TRBV12-4 and TRBJ1-4; TCRdb indicates TRBD1, and absent DNA this call remains unverified. The CDR3 spans 15 residues. The CDR3 sequence is CASSLDRDRSWQLFF.

V gene TRBV7-3 combines with J gene TRBJ2-3. The CDR3 has 15 residues. Germline values: CDR1 SGHTA, CDR2 FQGTGA. This chain's CDR3 is CASSLLASGTDTQYF.

The chain carries TRBV28 and TRBJ1-2. The CDR3 is made up of 17 amino acids. Germline V gene sequence: CDR1 MDHEN, CDR2 SYDVKM. The CDR3 loop reads CASSLSYVGTANYGYTF.

The V and J genes are TRBV4-3 and TRBJ2-5; checking the TCRdb D call of TRBD1 is not possible without DNA. CDR3 length equals 18 residues. The germline CDR1 and CDR2 sequences are LGHNA and YSLEER. CDR3 loop: CASSQDVQGEVDQETQYF.

The chain combines TRBV5-1 with TRBJ2-2; TCRdb proposes TRBD1, but this gene call is untestable without DNA. The CDR3 runs 15 residues. Germline values: CDR1 SGHRS, CDR2 YFSETQ. The CDR3 loop reads CASSFSWTDTGELFF.

The rearrangement links TRBV19 to TRBJ2-1; no DNA is available, so the TRBD1 call from TCRdb remains unchecked. The CDR3 sequence is 17 residues long. CDR1 is LNHDA and CDR2 is SQIVND in the germline V gene (reference sequence). The CDR3 loop is CATQGTIPLSSYNEQFF.

This chain links TRBV25-1 with TRBJ1-1; TCRdb reports TRBD1, a call that lacks DNA to check it against. Germline CDR1 and CDR2: MGHDK and SYGVNS. The CDR3 is 13 amino acids. The CDR3 reads CASAIGADTEAFF. Based on the CDR3 plus reference TRBV25-1 and TRBJ1-1, the full variable domain is EADIYQTPRYLVIGTGKKITLECSQTMGHDKMYWYQQDPGMELHLIHYSYGVNSTEKGDLSSESTVSRIRTEHFPLTLESARPSHTSQYLCASAIGADTEAFFGQGTRLTVV.

The V and J genes are TRBV20-1 and TRBJ2-1; the D gene TCRdb calls, TRBD1, cannot be checked with no DNA. The germline V gene encodes CDR1 DFQATT and CDR2 SNEGSKA (reference sequence). The CDR3 extends over 20 amino acids. CDR3 region: CSARVGVLGRAGTGLNEQFF.

The V gene is TRBV27, the J gene TRBJ2-3; TCRdb returns TRBD1, unconfirmable since there is no DNA. CDR3 length: 16 amino acids. Germline CDR1 reads MNHEY; CDR2 reads SMNVEV (reference sequence). CDR3 region: CASSLIGAYSTDTQYF.

This chain links TRBV18 with TRBJ1-1; TCRdb calls TRBD1, which cannot be checked without DNA. In germline, CDR1 is KGHSH, CDR2 LQKENI. The CDR3 is 14 amino acids. CDR3 amino acids: CASSPQGVNTEAFF.

The rearrangement links TRBV28 to TRBJ2-6; TCRdb outputs TRBD1, but without DNA this stays unchecked. This CDR3 is 18 amino acids long. Germline V gene lookup returns CDR1 MDHEN and CDR2 SYDVKM. The chain's CDR3 is CASSLLSGGVSGANVLTF.

The rearrangement links TRBV7-8 to TRBJ2-1; TCRdb returns TRBD1, unconfirmable since there is no DNA. In germline, CDR1 is SGHVS, CDR2 FQNEAQ. CDR3 length: 17 amino acids. The CDR3 protein is CASRDPRPAGGDAEQFF. Filled out from reference TRBV7-8 and TRBJ2-1, the complete variable domain reads GAGVSQSPRYKVAKRGQDVALRCDPISGHVSLFWYQQALGQGPEFLTYFQNEAQLDKSGLPSDRFFAERPEGSVSTLKIQRTQQEDSAVYLCASRDPRPAGGDAEQFFGPGTRLTVL.

The chain combines TRBV11-2 with TRBJ2-2. This CDR3 region has 15 residues. Per germline, CDR1 SGHAT and CDR2 FQNNGV. The CDR3 sequence is CASSLAQINTGELFF.

The gene calls are TRBV24-1 and TRBJ2-1; the TRBD2 assignment by TCRdb is unverifiable without DNA. Germline V gene lookup returns CDR1 KGHDR and CDR2 SFDVKD. The CDR3 sequence is 18 residues long. The CDR3 here is CATSDSTRTSGTYNEQFF.